Sequencing of this TCR beta chain was carried out in a study of blood T cell repertoires in COVID-19. In the source study's methods: Cell counts per sample came from amplifying reference gene primers. Libraries were prepared by immunoSEQ multiplex PCR; TCRdb keeps only in-frame clonotypes and omits some of them. V and J calls and clone size are those listed in that table; D and trimming were worked out from the DNA. The sample lists hundreds of thousands of clones; about 87% were seen once. Germline V gene lookup returns CDR1 SGHTA and CDR2 FQGTGA. This CDR3 has 13 amino acids. The V end was cut by 5 bases, the J end by 1 base, with 8 bases between.

Source material: peripheral blood. The origin of this receptor is a woman aged 50 to 60 with COVID-19, enrolled during active disease. The chain is built from TRBV7-3 and TRBJ1-1; D is ambiguous. CDR3 sequence: CASSLARNTEAFF. The CDR3 DNA is TGTGCCAGCAGCCTAGCCCGGAACACTGAAGCTTTCTTT.